Here is one T cell receptor (beta chain) with its context. Its antigen is not identified. This sample is part of a study of cytomegalovirus exposure and HLA in healthy donors. Study observations and caveats: Relative to the approximately 680-donor mean, N-insertions were reportedly fewer in an Asian-associated ancestry cluster in a later analysis. Later on, an analysis found that several of the most significant clusters appeared to be linked to common viral pathogens, which included parvovirus B19. Later work found that TCR association rates differed between HLA loci; DRB1 had the most and HLA-C the fewest. Most likely, a cluster of highly shared sequence variants arose as a sequencing artifact.

Trimming removed 3 bases at V and 4 bases at J, with 10 bases between. This CDR3 is built from 13 residues. In germline, CDR1 is MDHEN, CDR2 SYDVKM. A multiplex PCR was run with 60 Vbeta primers and 13 Jbeta primers. TCRdb keeps only in-frame clones here, not all; method: immunoSEQ multiplex PCR. This table holds around 150,000 clones, about 66% found once. The sample consisted of PBMCs. The chain joins TRBV28 to TRBJ2-7; D call uncertain. The clonotype was recovered from a human donor in good health. CDR3 sequence reads: CASSLAPGYEQYF. CDR3 sequence (DNA): TGTGCCAGCAGTTTGGCCCCAGGTTACGAGCAGTACTTC.